These T cell receptor beta chains were read from a single sample in a study of blood T cells in healthy people across ages. A single record per CDR3 protein comes from TCRdb applying MiXCR to the 5' RACE reads. The sample consists of about 1.5 million distinct CDR3 sequences, 42% of them appearing once. Specimen: blood. These receptors all come from a woman in her late teens or twenties in good health. The CDR3 runs from the conserved cysteine through the conserved F or W. The D gene is left open where the match is weak. Size tells how often a clone was seen (once, few, many) or the class of an expanded clone, and some rows leave it out.

d_call j_call v_call clone_size cdr3_aa cdr3_nt
TRBD2 TRBJ2-3 TRBV7-8 . CASSLLIGGSTDTQYF TGTGCCAGCAGCTTGTTAATCGGGGGGAGCACAGATACGCAGTATTTT
. TRBJ2-7 TRBV5-1 . CASSLVGAGGYEQYF TGCGCCAGCAGCTTGGTGGGGGCAGGAGGCTACGAGCAGTACTTC
. TRBJ2-5 TRBV28 few CASMGGQIETQYF TGTGCCAGCATGGGGGGACAAATAGAGACCCAGTACTTC
. TRBJ2-7 TRBV5-1 . CASSLEPGENEQYF TGCGCCAGCAGCCTGGAGCCAGGGGAAAACGAGCAGTACTTC
. TRBJ1-1 TRBV4-2 . CARDPFRGANTEAFF TGTGCCAGAGACCCATTCAGGGGCGCCAACACTGAAGCTTTCTTT
TRBD1 TRBJ2-7 TRBV4-1 . CASSQAGTGRFYEQYF TGCGCCAGCAGCCAAGCCGGGACAGGGAGATTCTACGAGCAGTACTTT
TRBD2 TRBJ2-5 TRBV20-1 few CSASTSGGVETQYF TGCAGTGCTTCGACTAGCGGGGGGGTTGAGACCCAGTACTTC
. TRBJ2-7 TRBV6-2/TRBV6-3 few CASSKIPGPRGYEQYF TGTGCCAGCAGCAAAATACCGGGACCCCGTGGGTACGAGCAGTACTTC
TRBD2 TRBJ2-1 TRBV20-1 . CSALKRGREGNNEQFF TGCAGTGCTCTAAAGAGAGGGCGGGAGGGAAACAATGAGCAGTTCTTC
. TRBJ2-3 TRBV10-3 . CAISDGRVGDTQYF TGTGCCATCAGTGATGGCAGGGTGGGGGATACGCAGTATTTT
TRBD1 TRBJ2-5 TRBV7-9 . CASSLPDRAQQETQYF TGTGCCAGCAGCTTACCGGACAGGGCCCAACAAGAGACCCAGTACTTC